Sequencing of this T cell receptor beta chain was carried out in a study of blood T cell repertoires in COVID-19. The overall study: Samples taken during acute and convalescent COVID-19 were collected in the United States, Italy and Spain. PBMCs, B-cell-depleted T cells, or T cells were the source of the cDNA or gDNA that made up the material.

This clone was recorded at least ten times. Original analysis: The authors estimated nucleated cell counts from reference gene primer amplification. The method was immunoSEQ multiplex PCR; TCRdb's version includes in-frame clones alone and lacks a portion of them. The V and J calls and clone size were taken over from that table, and D and trimming were inferred from the DNA. The table includes about 120,000 clones, roughly 79% detected once. The CDR3 totals 14 residues. Germline assignment: CDR1 MNHEY and CDR2 SVGEGT. V lost 2 bases, J lost 3 bases, and 4 bases stayed unmatched. This TCR was recovered from a human donor in a cohort sampled during active COVID-19. Sequencing was done on a sample of peripheral blood. This chain joins TRBV6-2 or TRBV6-3 and TRBJ2-7, with 7 bases identical to TRBD2. CDR3 region: CASSYSGAVYEQYF. The CDR3 nucleotides read TGTGCCAGCAGTTACAGCGGGGCCGTCTACGAGCAGTACTTC.